This T cell receptor beta chain came from a study of blood T cell repertoires in COVID-19. Ages ranged from about 18 to 89 years, with residence in approximately 23 US areas. Cohort allocation depended upon clinical history that participants reported. The germline CDR1 and CDR2 sequences are MGHRA and YSYEKL. The CDR3 is 18 residues long. V dropped 1 base and J dropped 0 bases, with 17 bases sitting between them. In the authors' methods: Amplification from reference gene primers served as the basis for estimated nucleated cell counts. Sequenced by immunoSEQ multiplex PCR; TCRdb stores in-frame clones only, minus some. V, J and clone size are those of that table, while D and trimming were read from the DNA. The sample has roughly 500,000 clones; 85% to 90% are singletons.

This TCR came from a middle-aged woman who had recovered from COVID-19. Sequenced: PBMCs or T cells enriched from blood (not recorded which). This sequence joins TRBV4-1 and TRBJ2-3, with TRBD1 as a possible D gene (5 bases). The CDR3 region is CASSQVGATATSTDTQYF. The CDR3 nucleotides read TGCGCCAGCAGCCAAGTTGGGGCGACTGCTACTAGCACAGATACGCAGTATTTT.